A selection of T cell receptor beta chains follows, all from one sample in a study of shared clonotypes between healthy human individuals. TCRdb's table, derived via immunoSEQ multiplex PCR, lists solely in-frame clones and lacks some. The repertoire holds a few million clones, with 85% to 95% as singletons. Input material: naive CD4+ T cells sorted from blood. These receptors were obtained from a man aged 18 to 30 in good health. CDR3s include the opening cysteine and the closing phenylalanine or tryptophan. D genes are given only for firm matches. Not every row has a clone size; where given, it reads once, few, many or a size class.

J: TRBJ1-1
V: TRBV2
D: .
size: once
CDR3: CASSDGSNTEAFF
DNA: TGTGCCAGCAGTGACGGATCGAACACTGAAGCTTTCTTT

J: TRBJ2-7
V: TRBV18
D: .
size: once
CDR3: CASSPDRVDEQYF
DNA: TGTGCCAGCTCACCAGATCGAGTAGACGAGCAGTACTTC

J: TRBJ2-7
V: TRBV4-1
D: TRBD1
size: .
CDR3: CASSPRQGAYEQYF
DNA: TGCGCCAGCAGCCCACGACAGGGGGCATACGAGCAGTACTTC

J: TRBJ2-1
V: TRBV4-1
D: .
size: .
CDR3: CASSQGGPLGNEQFF
DNA: TGCGCCAGCAGCCAAGGGGGGCCCCTTGGGAATGAGCAGTTCTTC

J: TRBJ1-2
V: TRBV7-2
D: .
size: .
CDR3: CASSLAGSGRSGYGYTF
DNA: TGTGCCAGCAGCTTAGCCGGTTCGGGCAGGAGCGGGTATGGCTACACCTTC

J: TRBJ1-4
V: TRBV5-4
D: TRBD1
size: .
CDR3: CASSLVAGGDEKLFF
DNA: TGTGCCAGCAGCTTGGTGGCAGGGGGGGATGAAAAACTGTTTTTT

J: TRBJ2-7
V: TRBV12-5
D: .
size: once
CDR3: CASGLLQSEQYF
DNA: TGTGCTAGTGGTTTGTTGCAGTCCGAGCAGTACTTC

J: TRBJ2-7
V: TRBV2
D: .
size: .
CDR3: CASSVLVTGTEQYF
DNA: TGTGCCAGCAGTGTCCTTGTAACAGGGACCGAGCAGTACTTC

J: TRBJ1-3
V: TRBV5-6
D: TRBD1
size: .
CDR3: CASSLRFVSGGFGNTIYF
DNA: TGTGCCAGCAGCTTACGTTTCGTTTCAGGGGGCTTTGGAAACACCATATATTTT

J: TRBJ1-2
V: TRBV19
D: .
size: .
CDR3: CASSIGGPNYGYTF
DNA: TGTGCCAGTAGTATCGGGGGTCCTAACTATGGCTACACCTTC

J: TRBJ2-5
V: TRBV7-2
D: .
size: .
CDR3: CASSLGTRAQETQYF
DNA: TGTGCCAGCAGCTTAGGGACCCGGGCCCAAGAGACCCAGTACTTC

J: TRBJ1-1
V: TRBV19
D: .
size: .
CDR3: CASSTGRRNTEAFF
DNA: TGTGCCAGTAGTACAGGGAGGAGGAATACTGAAGCTTTCTTT

J: TRBJ2-3
V: TRBV19
D: TRBD2
size: .
CDR3: CATTTSGDTQYF
DNA: TGTGCCACCACCACTAGCGGCGATACGCAGTATTTT

J: TRBJ1-5
V: TRBV6-6
D: .
size: once
CDR3: CASSYLSGGEGQPQHF
DNA: TGTGCCAGCAGTTACCTTTCCGGGGGCGAGGGACAGCCCCAGCATTTT

J: TRBJ2-7
V: TRBV4-3
D: TRBD1
size: .
CDR3: CASSQDWTGGTYEQYF
DNA: TGCGCCAGCAGCCAAGATTGGACAGGGGGCACCTACGAGCAGTACTTC

J: TRBJ1-5
V: TRBV27
D: .
size: .
CDR3: CASSLVGRNNQPQHF
DNA: TGTGCCAGCAGTTTGGTGGGCAGGAACAATCAGCCCCAGCATTTT

J: TRBJ1-5
V: TRBV9
D: .
size: .
CDR3: CASSPRQYNQPQHF
DNA: TGTGCCAGCAGCCCACGACAGTACAATCAGCCCCAGCATTTT

J: TRBJ2-3
V: TRBV4-2
D: TRBD2
size: .
CDR3: CASSQADGGAQYF
DNA: TGTGCCAGCAGCCAAGCCGATGGGGGGGCGCAGTATTTT

J: TRBJ1-5
V: TRBV5-4
D: .
size: once
CDR3: CASSLDGGGNQPQHF
DNA: TGTGCCAGCAGCTTGGACGGGGGGGGCAATCAGCCCCAGCATTTT

J: TRBJ2-1
V: TRBV28
D: .
size: .
CDR3: CASSLNRREQFF
DNA: TGTGCCAGCAGTCTCAATAGGCGCGAGCAGTTCTTC

J: TRBJ1-1
V: TRBV10-3
D: .
size: once
CDR3: CAIREEWPGEGTEAFF
DNA: TGTGCCATCAGGGAAGAGTGGCCGGGGGAGGGCACTGAAGCTTTCTTT

J: TRBJ2-1
V: TRBV19
D: TRBD1
size: .
CDR3: CASSFRQGARENEQFF
DNA: TGTGCCAGTAGTTTTCGACAGGGGGCGCGTGAGAATGAGCAGTTCTTC

J: TRBJ2-1
V: TRBV29-1
D: .
size: .
CDR3: CSGEAYNEQFF
DNA: TGCAGCGGAGAGGCTTACAATGAGCAGTTCTTC

J: TRBJ1-1
V: TRBV28
D: TRBD1
size: .
CDR3: CASSPAGGTTEAFF
DNA: TGTGCCAGCAGTCCAGCAGGGGGTACCACTGAAGCTTTCTTT

J: TRBJ1-5
V: TRBV19
D: .
size: .
CDR3: CASSLGELTRNQPQHF
DNA: TGTGCCAGTAGCCTGGGAGAGCTCACTCGAAATCAGCCCCAGCATTTT

J: TRBJ1-6
V: TRBV5-6
D: .
size: once
CDR3: CASSPARFSGAPLHF
DNA: TGTGCCAGCAGCCCAGCTAGGTTTTCGGGAGCACCCCTCCACTTT

J: TRBJ1-2
V: TRBV5-4
D: .
size: .
CDR3: CASSLAGAGGYTF
DNA: TGTGCCAGCAGCCTGGCAGGGGCCGGAGGCTACACCTTC

J: TRBJ1-4
V: TRBV9
D: .
size: .
CDR3: CASSVGGSISEKLFF
DNA: TGTGCCAGCAGCGTAGGAGGGTCCATCAGTGAAAAACTGTTTTTT

J: TRBJ1-4
V: TRBV7-2
D: .
size: .
CDR3: CASSLVDRSFEKLFF
DNA: TGTGCCAGCAGCTTAGTGGACAGATCGTTTGAAAAACTGTTTTTT

J: TRBJ1-3
V: TRBV5-1
D: .
size: .
CDR3: CASSGGPGNTIYF
DNA: TGCGCCAGCAGCGGGGGCCCCGGAAACACCATATATTTT

J: TRBJ2-3
V: TRBV28
D: .
size: once
CDR3: CASRDPGADTQYF
DNA: TGTGCCAGCAGGGACCCAGGGGCAGATACGCAGTATTTT

J: TRBJ2-5
V: TRBV23-1
D: .
size: .
CDR3: CASSQSRVGPPETQYF
DNA: TGCGCCAGCAGTCAATCGAGGGTGGGGCCGCCAGAGACCCAGTACTTC

J: TRBJ1-4
V: TRBV25-1
D: .
size: .
CDR3: CASRGEKLFF
DNA: TGTGCCAGCAGGGGAGAAAAACTGTTTTTT

J: TRBJ1-1
V: TRBV7-9
D: .
size: few
CDR3: CASSLVSHTEAFF
DNA: TGTGCCAGCAGCTTAGTCTCTCACACTGAAGCTTTCTTT

J: TRBJ2-5
V: TRBV7-2
D: .
size: .
CDR3: CASSSGSRIETQYF
DNA: TGTGCCAGCAGCTCTGGTAGTCGTATAGAGACCCAGTACTTC

J: TRBJ1-2
V: TRBV19
D: .
size: .
CDR3: CASEEANYGYTF
DNA: TGTGCCAGCGAAGAGGCTAACTATGGCTACACCTTC

J: TRBJ1-5
V: TRBV9
D: .
size: .
CDR3: CASSPQGLGPQHF
DNA: TGTGCCAGCAGCCCCCAAGGTTTGGGGCCCCAGCATTTT

J: TRBJ2-5
V: TRBV7-9
D: .
size: .
CDR3: CASSQVGGKKETQYF
DNA: TGTGCCAGCAGCCAAGTGGGAGGTAAAAAAGAGACCCAGTACTTC

J: TRBJ2-1
V: TRBV5-4
D: TRBD2
size: once
CDR3: CASSPSLAGPYNEQFF
DNA: TGTGCCAGCAGCCCCTCACTAGCGGGGCCTTACAATGAGCAGTTCTTC

J: TRBJ2-7
V: TRBV5-1
D: TRBD2
size: .
CDR3: CASSLGLAGPYEQYF
DNA: TGCGCCAGCAGCTTGGGGCTAGCGGGCCCCTACGAGCAGTACTTC

J: TRBJ2-1
V: TRBV5-1
D: .
size: .
CDR3: CASGSLAYNEQFF
DNA: TGCGCCAGTGGAAGTTTAGCCTACAATGAGCAGTTCTTC

J: TRBJ2-7
V: TRBV19
D: .
size: .
CDR3: CASSTRQNSYEQYF
DNA: TGTGCCAGTAGTACCAGACAGAACTCCTACGAGCAGTACTTC

J: TRBJ1-4
V: TRBV15
D: .
size: .
CDR3: CATSRDWVDEKLFF
DNA: TGTGCCACCAGCAGAGATTGGGTAGATGAAAAACTGTTTTTT

J: TRBJ1-4
V: TRBV5-1
D: .
size: .
CDR3: CASSPGQTIVEEKLFF
DNA: TGCGCCAGCAGCCCTGGACAGACCATTGTGGAGGAAAAACTGTTTTTT

J: TRBJ2-5
V: TRBV5-1
D: .
size: .
CDR3: CASSRSRVETQYF
DNA: TGCGCCAGCAGCCGGTCCAGGGTGGAGACCCAGTACTTC

J: TRBJ2-3
V: TRBV7-2
D: .
size: .
CDR3: CASSLAGPSGVDTQYF
DNA: TGTGCCAGCAGCTTAGCGGGGCCCAGTGGCGTGGATACGCAGTATTTT

J: TRBJ1-1
V: TRBV7-2
D: .
size: .
CDR3: CASSPQANTEAFF
DNA: TGTGCCAGCAGCCCGCAGGCGAACACTGAAGCTTTCTTT

J: TRBJ2-3
V: TRBV11-2
D: .
size: .
CDR3: CASSWARGTSTDTQYF
DNA: TGTGCCAGCAGCTGGGCCCGGGGCACTAGCACAGATACGCAGTATTTT

J: TRBJ1-6
V: TRBV7-9
D: .
size: .
CDR3: CASSFVRSSYNSPLHF
DNA: TGTGCCAGCAGCTTCGTTCGGAGCTCCTATAATTCACCCCTCCACTTT

J: TRBJ1-2
V: TRBV29-1
D: .
size: .
CDR3: CSVSAGVSLYTF
DNA: TGCAGCGTTTCCGCAGGGGTCTCCCTCTACACCTTC